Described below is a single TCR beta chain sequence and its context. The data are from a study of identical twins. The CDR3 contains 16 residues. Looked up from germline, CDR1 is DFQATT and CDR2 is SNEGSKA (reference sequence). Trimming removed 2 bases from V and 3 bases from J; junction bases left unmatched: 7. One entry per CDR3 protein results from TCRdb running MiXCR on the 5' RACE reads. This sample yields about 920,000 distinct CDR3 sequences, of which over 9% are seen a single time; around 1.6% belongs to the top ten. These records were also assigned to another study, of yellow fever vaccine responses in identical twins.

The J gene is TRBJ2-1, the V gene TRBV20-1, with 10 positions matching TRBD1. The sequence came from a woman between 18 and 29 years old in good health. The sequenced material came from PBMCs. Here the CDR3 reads CSARRTGGKGYNEQFF. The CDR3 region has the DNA TGCAGTGCTAGAAGGACAGGGGGGAAGGGCTACAATGAGCAGTTCTTC.